Shown below are 24 T cell receptor beta chains from a single sample sequenced in a study of early T cells in non-severe SARS-CoV-2 infection. Each CDR3 protein is one row after TCRdb ran MiXCR on the 5' RACE reads. Among under 90,000 distinct CDR3 sequences listed, around 13% were seen once. The sequencing input was whole blood. The receptor source for this set is an adult who was a healthcare worker with PCR-confirmed SARS-CoV-2 infection or an uninfected control (not recorded which).

This clonotype showed up many times. The rearrangement joins TRBV29-1 to TRBJ2-7; TRBD1 aligns across 8 bases. Unmatched junction bases numbered 9, after V lost 5 bases and J lost 3 bases. The CDR3 loop spans 14 amino acids. CDR1 is SQVTM, CDR2 ANQGSEA, per germline. CDR3 coding DNA: TGCAGCGTTCGGGAGACAGGGGTCCTCTACGAGCAGTACTTC. Its protein product is CSVRETGVLYEQYF.

This clonotype has only a few counts. This chain joins TRBV12-3 or TRBV12-4 and TRBJ2-7, with D perhaps given as TRBD1 or TRBD2 (6 bases each). V dropped 6 bases and J dropped 2 bases, with 17 bases sitting between them. This CDR3 region has 15 residues. CDR3 amino acids: CASSAGGSPTYEQYF. The CDR3, as DNA: TGTGCCAGCAGCGCCGGGGGCTCTCCGACCTACGAGCAGTACTTC.

This clonotype was seen repeatedly, ten times or more. The genes are TRBV27 and TRBJ1-1; D remains ambiguous. Germline V lookup: CDR1 MNHEY, CDR2 SMNVEV (reference sequence). V was pared by 3 bases and J by 4 bases, with 9 bases between. The CDR3 is 13 residues long. CDR3 DNA sequence: TGTGCCAGCAGTTTGGCACAGCTCACTGAAGCTTTCTTT. It translates to CASSLAQLTEAFF.

This clonotype appeared many times. The chain couples TRBV7-9 to TRBJ2-2; 10 bases map to TRBD2. Germline V gene sequence: CDR1 SEHNR, CDR2 FQNEAQ (reference sequence). This CDR3 is built from 16 residues. The J segment lost 2 bases and the V segment lost 5 bases, leaving 5 bases of the junction unmatched. This CDR3 reads CASSALAGANTGELFF. In nucleotides, the CDR3 is TGTGCCAGCAGCGCCCTAGCGGGGGCCAACACCGGGGAGCTGTTTTTT.

This clonotype was seen more than once but under ten times. One end of the junction does not line up with germline, which may come from a read error. The J gene is TRBJ2-1, the V gene TRBV7-7; TRBD1 matches at 11 bases. The V gene's germline CDR1 is SSHAT and CDR2 FNYEAQ (reference sequence). CDR3 length equals 15 residues. CDR3 sequence reads: CASSRDRGTYNEQFF. Here the CDR3 DNA reads TGTGCTAGCAGTCGGGACAGGGGGACCTACAATGAGCAGTTCTTC.

The chain recombines TRBV15 with TRBJ1-2; D unresolved. The V gene's germline CDR1 is LNHNV and CDR2 YYDKDF (reference sequence). CDR3 length: 12 residues. V lost 5 bases and J lost 4, with 8 bases in between. This CDR3 is CATSEDAYGYTF. The DNA for the CDR3 is TGTGCCACCAGCGAAGACGCCTATGGCTACACCTTC.

The V gene is TRBV5-5, the J gene TRBJ1-4; no firm D call. V was trimmed by 0 bases and J by 0 bases, leaving 9 bases between them. The germline V gene encodes CDR1 SGHKS and CDR2 YYEKEE (reference sequence). This CDR3 has 16 residues. CDR3 DNA: TGTGCCAGCAGCTTGGGACGGACCACAACTAATGAAAAACTGTTTTTT. This codes for CASSLGRTTTNEKLFF.

This chain links TRBV29-1 with TRBJ2-7, with D possibly matching TRBD2 (6 bases). V lost 0 bases to trimming and J lost 4 bases, with 13 bases between them. Germline assignment: CDR1 SQVTM and CDR2 ANQGSEA. The CDR3 runs 14 residues. The CDR3 region is CSVEDGGEEYEQYF. Here the CDR3 DNA reads TGCAGCGTTGAAGACGGGGGAGAGGAGTACGAGCAGTACTTC.

This clonotype has only a few counts. V gene TRBV28 combines with J gene TRBJ1-3; 7 nucleotides agree with TRBD1. Germline trimming cut 7 bases from V and 0 bases from J; bases unmatched to any gene: 3. The V gene's germline CDR1 is MDHEN and CDR2 SYDVKM. This CDR3 is built from 14 residues. The CDR3 sequence: CASIAGGSGNTIYF. The CDR3 coding sequence is TGTGCCAGCATTGCAGGGGGCTCTGGAAACACCATATATTTT.

This clonotype was found a few times. The chain uses TRBV11-1 and TRBJ2-3; TRBD2 agrees at 7 bases. The CDR3 totals 17 residues. The V segment lost 4 bases and the J segment 5 bases; nucleotides outside the gene matches: 15. Germline-derived CDR1 and CDR2 are SGHAT and FQDESV (reference sequence). CDR3 in DNA: TGTGCCAGCAGCTCTTCACTAGCGCCCTATACGGGAGATACGCAGTATTTT. This sequence encodes CASSSSLAPYTGDTQYF.

Ten or more counts support this clonotype. The chain links TRBV28 to TRBJ1-1, with D possibly matching TRBD1 (6 bases). The V gene lost 8 bases and the J gene lost 6 bases, with 13 bases spanning the gap. There are 12 residues in the CDR3. The germline gives CDR1 MDHEN, CDR2 SYDVKM. The chain's CDR3 is CASLSGAPEAFF. Written as DNA, the CDR3 is TGTGCCAGCCTTTCAGGGGCCCCTGAAGCTTTCTTT.

V is TRBV27 and J is TRBJ2-7, with unresolved D. Trimming stripped 3 bases from V and 7 bases from J, with 13 bases between. The CDR3 consists of 13 residues. Germline assignment: CDR1 MNHEY and CDR2 SMNVEV (reference sequence). In DNA, the CDR3 is TGTGCCAGCAGTTTGGCCCAAATGGGAGAGCAGTACTTC. It encodes CASSLAQMGEQYF.

This clonotype was observed many times. The chain's CDR3 is CASSQDWTGFMNTEAFF. The CDR3 region has the DNA TGCGCCAGCAGCCAAGATTGGACAGGTTTTATGAACACTGAAGCTTTCTTT. The chain couples TRBV4-3 to TRBJ1-1, with 7 positions matching TRBD1. Germline values: CDR1 LGHNA, CDR2 YSLEER. CDR3 length: 17 residues. Losses at the gene ends were 0 bases for V and 0 bases for J; bases not matched to a gene: 7.

The CDR3, as DNA: TGCAGCGTTGATCCAGGGGGCAGTCAGCCCCAGCATTTT. It is translated as CSVDPGGSQPQHF. The V call is TRBV29-1, the J call TRBJ1-5; 8 bases line up with TRBD1. J lost 6 bases, V lost 3 bases, and 4 bases had no gene match. The germline gives CDR1 SQVTM, CDR2 ANQGSEA. The CDR3 contains 13 residues.

This chain connects TRBV28 to TRBJ2-1, with D possibly matching TRBD1 (5 bases). Trimming took off 9 bases at V and 8 bases at J, with 11 bases between the two ends. Germline V lookup: CDR1 MDHEN, CDR2 SYDVKM. There are 11 residues in the CDR3. CDR3 nucleotides: TGTGCCAGTCAGGGTATAGATGAGCAGTTCTTC. Translated, it gives CASQGIDEQFF.

This clonotype was counted a few times. The chain carries TRBV20-1 and TRBJ1-5; 7 nucleotides line up with TRBD1. Germline values: CDR1 DFQATT, CDR2 SNEGSKA (reference sequence). Trimming removed 6 bases from V and 0 bases from J; junction bases left unmatched: 11. The CDR3 is made up of 16 amino acids. This CDR3 reads CSAQGTVPYSNQPQHF. The CDR3 coding sequence is TGCAGTGCCCAAGGGACAGTCCCCTATAGCAATCAGCCCCAGCATTTT.

This clonotype was seen only a few times. The chain has TRBV11-3 and TRBJ2-1; D call uncertain. The V end lost 3 bases, the J end lost 9 bases, and 9 bases lay between the germline ends. The CDR3 runs 12 residues. The V gene's germline CDR1 is SGHNT and CDR2 YENEEA. CDR3 bases: TGTGCCAGCAGCTTCCGCGTAAGTGAGCAGTTCTTC. As protein: CASSFRVSEQFF.

This clonotype was seen more than once but under ten times. The V gene is TRBV20-1, the J gene TRBJ2-4, with D unresolved. Germline CDR1 reads DFQATT; CDR2 reads SNEGSKA (reference sequence). The CDR3 runs 11 residues. With 3 bases removed from V and 4 bases from J, the gap between germline ends came to 4 bases. The CDR3 is CSASRKNIQYF. The DNA of the CDR3 is TGCAGTGCTAGTAGGAAAAACATTCAGTACTTC.

This clonotype was detected ten times or more. The V and J genes are TRBV6-2 or TRBV6-3 and TRBJ2-3, with 10 nucleotides matching TRBD2. The CDR3 loop spans 14 amino acids. Germline loops: CDR1 MNHEY, CDR2 SVGEGT. With V trimmed by 5 bases and J by 4 bases, 3 bases remained unmatched. CDR3 amino acids: CASSSGGASDTQYF. The CDR3 DNA reads as TGTGCCAGCAGTAGCGGGGGGGCCTCAGATACGCAGTATTTT.

This clonotype occurred a few times. The V call is TRBV10-2, the J call TRBJ1-2; weak D call: TRBD1 (5 bases). Trimming took 7 bases from V and 4 from J, leaving 16 bases between them. Germline V gene lookup returns CDR1 WSHSY and CDR2 SAAADI. This CDR3 is 14 amino acids long. The CDR3 DNA follows: TGCGCCAGCACCGGCAGGGAGGGTAGCTATGGCTACACCTTC. This translates into CASTGREGSYGYTF.

This clonotype was recorded many times. This chain connects TRBV5-1 to TRBJ1-6; 9 nucleotides match TRBD1. Germline values: CDR1 SGHRS, CDR2 YFSETQ. The V segment lost 3 bases and the J segment 7 bases; nucleotides outside the gene matches: 11. The CDR3 extends over 17 amino acids. CDR3 sequence: CASSSQGAGLLNSPLHF. DNA for the CDR3: TGCGCCAGCAGCTCACAGGGGGCTGGACTCCTCAATTCACCCCTCCACTTT.

In its sample, this clonotype was seen many times. The chain recombines TRBV5-5 with TRBJ1-1, with TRBD1 identical over 7 bases. The CDR3 spans 14 residues. V lost 2 bases to trimming and J lost 7 bases; unmatched junction nucleotides: 8. Germline V gene data show CDR1 as SGHKS and CDR2 as YYEKEE (reference sequence). The DNA of the CDR3 is TGTGCCAGCAGCTTACCGACAGGGCAAGATGAAGCTTTCTTT. Translation: CASSLPTGQDEAFF.

Comment on this clonotype: Germline is not matched at one junction end, which may reflect a read error. The chain joins TRBV7-7 to TRBJ2-2; D is unresolved. Germline V gene lookup returns CDR1 SSHAT and CDR2 FNYEAQ (reference sequence). CDR3 size: 16 residues. The CDR3 DNA sequence: TGTGCTAGCAGCAGCACGTCGTTCGCGAACACCGGGGAGCTGTTTTTT. This codes for CASSSTSFANTGELFF.

Only a few counts were recorded for this clonotype. The V and J genes are TRBV20-1 and TRBJ2-3; D is unresolved. The ends were cut back, 1 base at V and 2 bases at J, with 16 bases in the middle. The CDR3 is made up of 16 amino acids. Germline lookup yields CDR1 DFQATT and CDR2 SNEGSKA (reference sequence). This CDR3 is CSARGHLVSNTDTQYF. The CDR3 DNA follows: TGCAGTGCTAGAGGTCACCTAGTTTCTAACACAGATACGCAGTATTTT.